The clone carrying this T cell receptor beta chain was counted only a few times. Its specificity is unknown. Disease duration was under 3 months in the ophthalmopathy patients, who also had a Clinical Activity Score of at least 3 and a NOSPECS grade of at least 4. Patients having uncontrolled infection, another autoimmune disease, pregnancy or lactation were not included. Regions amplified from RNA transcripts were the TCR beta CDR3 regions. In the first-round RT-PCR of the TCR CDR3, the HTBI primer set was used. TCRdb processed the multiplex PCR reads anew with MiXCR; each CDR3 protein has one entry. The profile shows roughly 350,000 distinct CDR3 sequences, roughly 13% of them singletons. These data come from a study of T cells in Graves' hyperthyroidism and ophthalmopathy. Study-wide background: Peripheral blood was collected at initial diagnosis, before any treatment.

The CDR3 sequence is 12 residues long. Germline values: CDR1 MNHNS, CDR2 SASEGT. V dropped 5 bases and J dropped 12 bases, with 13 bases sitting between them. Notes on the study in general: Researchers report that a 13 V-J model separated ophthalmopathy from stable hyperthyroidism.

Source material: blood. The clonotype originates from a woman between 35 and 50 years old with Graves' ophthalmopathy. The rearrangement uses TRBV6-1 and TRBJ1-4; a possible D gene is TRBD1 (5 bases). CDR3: CASSSGTRELFF. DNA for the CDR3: TGTGCCAGCAGTTCCGGGACGAGGGAACTGTTTTTT.